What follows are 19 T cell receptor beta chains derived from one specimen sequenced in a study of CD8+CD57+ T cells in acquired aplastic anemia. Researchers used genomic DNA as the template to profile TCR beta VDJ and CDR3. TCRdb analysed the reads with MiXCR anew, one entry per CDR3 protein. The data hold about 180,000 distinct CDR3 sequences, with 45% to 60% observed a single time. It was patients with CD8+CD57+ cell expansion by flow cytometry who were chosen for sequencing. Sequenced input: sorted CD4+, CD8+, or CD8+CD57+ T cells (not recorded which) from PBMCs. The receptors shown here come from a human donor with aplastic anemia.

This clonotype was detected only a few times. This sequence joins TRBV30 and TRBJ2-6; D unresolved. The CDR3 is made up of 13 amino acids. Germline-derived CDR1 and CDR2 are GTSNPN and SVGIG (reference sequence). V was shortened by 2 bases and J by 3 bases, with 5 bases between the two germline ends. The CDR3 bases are TGTGCCTGGAGTTTGAGTGGGGCCAACGTCCTGACTTTC. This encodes CAWSLSGANVLTF.

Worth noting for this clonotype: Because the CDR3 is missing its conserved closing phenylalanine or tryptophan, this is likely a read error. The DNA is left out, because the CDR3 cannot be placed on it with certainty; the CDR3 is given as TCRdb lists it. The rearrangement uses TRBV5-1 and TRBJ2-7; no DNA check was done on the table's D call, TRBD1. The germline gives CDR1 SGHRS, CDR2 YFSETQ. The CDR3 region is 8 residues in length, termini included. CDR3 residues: CASSLDGQ.

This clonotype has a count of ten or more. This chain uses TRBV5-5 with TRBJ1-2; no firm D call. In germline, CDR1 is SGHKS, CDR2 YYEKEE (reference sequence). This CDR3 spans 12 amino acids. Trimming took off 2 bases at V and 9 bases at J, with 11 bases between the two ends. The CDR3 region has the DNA TGTGCCAGCAGCTTTTCAGATTCAAGCTACACCTTC. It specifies CASSFSDSSYTF. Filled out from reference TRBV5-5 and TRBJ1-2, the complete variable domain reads DAGVTQSPTHLIKTRGQQVTLRCSPISGHKSVSWYQQVLGQGPQFIFQYYEKEERGRGNFPDRFSARQFPNYSSELNVNALLLGDSALYLCASSFSDSSYTFGSGTRLTVV.

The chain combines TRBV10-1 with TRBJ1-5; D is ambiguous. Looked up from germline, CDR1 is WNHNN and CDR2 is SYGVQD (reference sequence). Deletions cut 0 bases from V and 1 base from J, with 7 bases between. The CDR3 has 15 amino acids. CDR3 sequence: CASSESSQSNQPQHF. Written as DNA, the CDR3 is TGCGCCAGCAGTGAGTCATCACAGAGCAATCAGCCCCAGCATTTT.

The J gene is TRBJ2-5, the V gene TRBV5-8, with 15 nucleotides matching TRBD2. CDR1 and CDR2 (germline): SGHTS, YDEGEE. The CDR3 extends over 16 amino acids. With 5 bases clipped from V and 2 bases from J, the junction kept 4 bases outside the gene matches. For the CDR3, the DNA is TGTGCCAGCAGTCGGACTAGCGGGGGGGCACAAGAGACCCAGTACTTC. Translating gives CASSRTSGGAQETQYF. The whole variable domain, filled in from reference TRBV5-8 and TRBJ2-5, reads EAGVTQSPTHLIKTRGQQATLRCSPISGHTSVYWYQQALGLGLQFLLWYDEGEERNRGNFPPRFSGRQFPNYSSELNVNALELEDSALYLCASSRTSGGAQETQYFGPGTRLLVL.

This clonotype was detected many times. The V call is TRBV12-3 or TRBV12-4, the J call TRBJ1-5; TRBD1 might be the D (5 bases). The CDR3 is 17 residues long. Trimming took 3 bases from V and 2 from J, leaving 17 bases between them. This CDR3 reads CASSFSLGQGGNQPQHF. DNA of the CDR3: TGTGCCAGCAGTTTTTCATTAGGGCAGGGAGGCAATCAGCCCCAGCATTTT.

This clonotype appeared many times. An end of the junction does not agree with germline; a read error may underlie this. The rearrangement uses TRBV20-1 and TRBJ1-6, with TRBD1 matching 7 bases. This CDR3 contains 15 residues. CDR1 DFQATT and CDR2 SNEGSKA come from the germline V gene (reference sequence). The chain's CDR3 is CGARPPGTENSPLHF. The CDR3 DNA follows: TGCGGTGCTCGCCCCCCCGGGACAGAAAATTCACCCCTCCACTTT.

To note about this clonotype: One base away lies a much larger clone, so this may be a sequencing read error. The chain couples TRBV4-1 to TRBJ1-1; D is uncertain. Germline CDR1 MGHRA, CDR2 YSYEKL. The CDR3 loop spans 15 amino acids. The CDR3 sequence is CASSQDKEPNTEASF. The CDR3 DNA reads TGCGCCAGCAGCCAAGATAAGGAGCCGAACACTGAAGCTTCCTTT.

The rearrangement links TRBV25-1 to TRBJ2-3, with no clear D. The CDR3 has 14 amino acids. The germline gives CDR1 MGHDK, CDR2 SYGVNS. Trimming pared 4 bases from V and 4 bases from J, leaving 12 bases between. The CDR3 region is CASSASFLSDTQYF. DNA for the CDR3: TGTGCCAGCAGTGCCAGTTTTTTGTCAGATACGCAGTATTTT.

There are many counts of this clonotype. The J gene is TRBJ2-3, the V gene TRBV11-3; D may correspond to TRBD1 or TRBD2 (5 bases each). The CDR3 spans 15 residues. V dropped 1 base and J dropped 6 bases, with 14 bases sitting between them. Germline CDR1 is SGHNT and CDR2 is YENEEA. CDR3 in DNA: TGTGCCAGCAGCTTAGGGATCGGGACCGACGATACGCAGTATTTT. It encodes CASSLGIGTDDTQYF. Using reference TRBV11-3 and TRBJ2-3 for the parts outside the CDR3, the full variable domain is EAGVVQSPRYKIIEKKQPVAFWCNPISGHNTLYWYLQNLGQGPELLIRYENEEAVDDSQLPKDRFSAERLKGVDSTLKIQPAELGDSAVYLCASSLGIGTDDTQYFGPGTRLTVL.

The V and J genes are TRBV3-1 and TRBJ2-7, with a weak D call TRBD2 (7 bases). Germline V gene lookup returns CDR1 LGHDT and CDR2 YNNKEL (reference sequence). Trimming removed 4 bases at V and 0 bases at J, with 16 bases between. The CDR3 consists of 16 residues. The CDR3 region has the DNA TGTGCCAGCAGCCGGGGGGGCCTGCTCAGCTCCTACGAGCAGTACTTC. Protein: CASSRGGLLSSYEQYF.

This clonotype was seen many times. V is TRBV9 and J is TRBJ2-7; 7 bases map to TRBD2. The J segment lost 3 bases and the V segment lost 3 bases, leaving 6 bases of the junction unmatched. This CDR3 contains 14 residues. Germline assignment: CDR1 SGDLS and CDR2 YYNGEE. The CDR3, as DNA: TGTGCCAGCAGCGCGCTACCGGGAGGCTACGAGCAGTACTTC. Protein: CASSALPGGYEQYF. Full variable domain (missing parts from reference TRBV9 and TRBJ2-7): DSGVTQTPKHLITATGQRVTLRCSPRSGDLSVYWYQQSLDQGLQFLIQYYNGEERAKGNILERFSAQQFPDLHSELNLSSLELGDSALYFCASSALPGGYEQYFGPGTRLTVT.

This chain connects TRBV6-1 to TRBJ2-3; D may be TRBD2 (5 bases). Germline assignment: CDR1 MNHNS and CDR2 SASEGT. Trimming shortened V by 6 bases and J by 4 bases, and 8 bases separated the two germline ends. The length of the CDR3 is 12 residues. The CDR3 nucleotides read TGTGCCAGCAGGAATAGCGCAGATACGCAGTATTTT. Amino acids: CASRNSADTQYF.

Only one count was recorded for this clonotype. The CDR3 loop is CASSLGSGQVNTEAFF. In nucleotides, the CDR3 is TGTGCCAGCAGCTTAGGATCTGGTCAGGTAAACACTGAAGCTTTCTTT. The gene calls are TRBV7-8 and TRBJ1-1; D remains ambiguous. V lost 1 base and J lost 2, with 14 bases in between. Germline V lookup: CDR1 SGHVS, CDR2 FQNEAQ. The CDR3 contains 16 residues.

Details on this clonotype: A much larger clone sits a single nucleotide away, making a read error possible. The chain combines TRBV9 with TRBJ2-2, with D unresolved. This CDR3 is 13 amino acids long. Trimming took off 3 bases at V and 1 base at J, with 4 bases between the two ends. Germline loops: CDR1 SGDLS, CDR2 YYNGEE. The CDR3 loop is CASSEGNTGELFF. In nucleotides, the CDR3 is TGTGCCAGCAGCGAGGGGAACACCGGGGAGCTGTTTTTT.

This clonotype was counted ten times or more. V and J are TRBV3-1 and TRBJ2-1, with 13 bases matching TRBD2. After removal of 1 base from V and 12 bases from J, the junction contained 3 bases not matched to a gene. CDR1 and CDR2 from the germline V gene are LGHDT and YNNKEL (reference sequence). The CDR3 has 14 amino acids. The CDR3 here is CASSQGGLAGSQFF. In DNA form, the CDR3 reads TGTGCCAGCAGCCAAGGGGGACTAGCGGGGTCGCAGTTCTTC.

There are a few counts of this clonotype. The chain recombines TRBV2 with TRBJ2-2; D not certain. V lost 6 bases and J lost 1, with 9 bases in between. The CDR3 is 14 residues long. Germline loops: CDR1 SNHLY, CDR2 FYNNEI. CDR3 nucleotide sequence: TGTGCCAGCAGGTACAGACAGAACACCGGGGAGCTGTTTTTT. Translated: CASRYRQNTGELFF. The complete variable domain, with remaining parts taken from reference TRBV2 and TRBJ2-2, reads EPEVTQTPSHQVTQMGQEVILRCVPISNHLYFYWYRQILGQKVEFLVSFYNNEISEKSEIFDDQFSVERPDGSNFTLKIRSTKLEDSAMYFCASRYRQNTGELFFGEGSRLTVL.

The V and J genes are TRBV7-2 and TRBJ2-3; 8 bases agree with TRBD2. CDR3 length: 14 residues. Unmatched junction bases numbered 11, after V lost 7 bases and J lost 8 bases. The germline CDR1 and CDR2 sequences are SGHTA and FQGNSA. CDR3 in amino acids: CASTGGVGVATQYF. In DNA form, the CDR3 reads TGTGCCAGCACCGGGGGGGTGGGAGTGGCTACGCAGTATTTT.

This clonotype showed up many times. CDR3 loop: CASSSARVAEGEQYF. CDR3 bases: TGTGCCAGCAGCTCCGCCCGGGTAGCGGAGGGGGAGCAGTACTTC. The genes are TRBV5-5 and TRBJ2-7, with D maybe TRBD2 (6 bases). V was trimmed by 3 bases and J by 7 bases, leaving 20 bases between them. The CDR3 covers 15 residues. Germline CDR1 is SGHKS and CDR2 is YYEKEE (reference sequence).